The source of this T cell receptor beta chain is a study of cytomegalovirus exposure and HLA in healthy donors. This table comes from immunoSEQ multiplex PCR, and its TCRdb copy is limited to in-frame clones, with some not included. The profile shows 200,000 to 250,000 clones, over 80% of them singletons. Study findings and constraints: The authors enumerated over 150 TCR beta chains as linked to cytomegalovirus. Reports indicated that the classifier achieved high specificity and sensitivity in diagnosing cytomegalovirus status. In vitro, a few CMV-associated chains proved specific for CMV antigens. The TCR clusters that emerged in the first cohort tended, a later analysis found, to co-occur in the 120 or so validation repertoires.

There are 15 residues in the CDR3. Trimming took off 5 bases at V and 2 bases at J, with 15 bases between the two ends. Germline V gene data show CDR1 as MDHEN and CDR2 as SYDVKM. A word on this clone: Antigen: not known.

Sequenced: PBMCs. The V call is TRBV28, the J call TRBJ1-2, with D tentatively TRBD1 (5 bases). The sequence was collected from a woman aged 25 to 39 in good health and CMV-seropositive. The CDR3 loop reads CASSPRSGRNYGYTF. CDR3 coding DNA: TGTGCCAGCAGTCCTAGGTCGGGACGGAACTATGGCTACACCTTC.